The TCR beta chain described here comes from a study of identical twins. Whole-study findings and limits: Cross-sectional statistics, not tracking of the same donors, supported the conclusions.

A universal primer site arose from template switching, and cDNA bore unique molecular identifiers. One entry per CDR3 protein, called by TCRdb with MiXCR from the 5' RACE reads. The data show 350,000 to 450,000 distinct CDR3 sequences, about 18% seen once. Note on this clonotype: Its specificity is unknown.

Per the germline V gene, CDR1 is SEHNR and CDR2 is FQNEAQ (reference sequence). V was trimmed by 5 bases and J by 2 bases, leaving 16 bases between them. The length of the CDR3 is 16 residues. All of the donors were Caucasians in good health. Sequenced input: naive T cells sorted from blood. The J gene is TRBJ2-1, the V gene TRBV7-9; D is possibly TRBD2 (5 bases). This receptor was identified in a man in his fifties or sixties in good health. For the CDR3, the DNA is TGTGCCAGCAGCCCAAGGACTGTCTCAACCTACAATGAGCAGTTCTTC. Its translation: CASSPRTVSTYNEQFF.